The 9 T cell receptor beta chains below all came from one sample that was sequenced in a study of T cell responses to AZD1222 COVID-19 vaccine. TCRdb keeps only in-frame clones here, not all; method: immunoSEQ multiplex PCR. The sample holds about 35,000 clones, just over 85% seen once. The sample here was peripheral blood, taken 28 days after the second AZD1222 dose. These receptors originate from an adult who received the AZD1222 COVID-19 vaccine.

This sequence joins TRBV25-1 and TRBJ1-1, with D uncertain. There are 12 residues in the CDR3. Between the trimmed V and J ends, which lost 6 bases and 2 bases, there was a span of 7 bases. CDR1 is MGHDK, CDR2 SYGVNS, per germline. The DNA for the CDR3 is TGTGCCAGCAGATTTACTAACACTGAAGCTTTCTTT. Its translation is CASRFTNTEAFF.

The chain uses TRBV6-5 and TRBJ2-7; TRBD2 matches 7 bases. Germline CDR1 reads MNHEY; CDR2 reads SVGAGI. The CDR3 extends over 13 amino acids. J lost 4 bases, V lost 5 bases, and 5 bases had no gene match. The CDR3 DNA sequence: TGTGCCAGCAGTAACGGGGGAGGGTACGAGCAGTACTTC. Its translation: CASSNGGGYEQYF.

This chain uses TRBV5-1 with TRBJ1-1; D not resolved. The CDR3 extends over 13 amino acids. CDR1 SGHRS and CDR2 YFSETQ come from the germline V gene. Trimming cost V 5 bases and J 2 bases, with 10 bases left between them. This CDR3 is CASRFGVNTEAFF. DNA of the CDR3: TGCGCCAGCAGGTTTGGGGTAAACACTGAAGCTTTCTTT. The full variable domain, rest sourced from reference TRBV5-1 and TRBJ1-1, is KAGVTQTPRYLIKTRGQQVTLSCSPISGHRSVSWYQQTPGQGLQFLFEYFSETQRNKGNFPGRFSGRQFSNSRSEMNVSTLELGDSALYLCASRFGVNTEAFFGQGTRLTVV.

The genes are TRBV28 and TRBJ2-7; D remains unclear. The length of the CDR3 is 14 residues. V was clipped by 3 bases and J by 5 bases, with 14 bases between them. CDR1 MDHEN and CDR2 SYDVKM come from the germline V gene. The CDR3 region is CASSFGYNRNEQYF. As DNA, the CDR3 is TGTGCCAGCAGTTTTGGCTACAACCGGAACGAGCAGTACTTC. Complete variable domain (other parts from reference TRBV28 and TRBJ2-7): DVKVTQSSRYLVKRTGEKVFLECVQDMDHENMFWYRQDPGLGLRLIYFSYDVKMKEKGDIPEGYSVSREKKERFSLILESASTNQTSMYLCASSFGYNRNEQYFGPGTRLTVT.

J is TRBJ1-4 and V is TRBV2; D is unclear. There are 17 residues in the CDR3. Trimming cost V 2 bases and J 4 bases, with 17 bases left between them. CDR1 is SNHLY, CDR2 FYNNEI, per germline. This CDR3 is CASSEIPPQILNEKLFF. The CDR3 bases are TGTGCCAGCAGTGAAATTCCCCCCCAGATTCTTAATGAAAAACTGTTTTTT.

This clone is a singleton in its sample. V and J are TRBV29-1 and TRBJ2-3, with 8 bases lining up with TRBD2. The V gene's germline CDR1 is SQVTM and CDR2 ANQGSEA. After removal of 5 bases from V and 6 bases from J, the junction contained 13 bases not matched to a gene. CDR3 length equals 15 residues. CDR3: CSVTPPGGAKDTQYF. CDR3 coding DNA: TGCAGCGTTACCCCCCCCGGGGGGGCAAAGGATACGCAGTATTTT.

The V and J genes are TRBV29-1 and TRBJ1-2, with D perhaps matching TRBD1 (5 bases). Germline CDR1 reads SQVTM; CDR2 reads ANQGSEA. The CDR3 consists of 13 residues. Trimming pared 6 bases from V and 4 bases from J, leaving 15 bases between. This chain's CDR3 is CSVVRDLSYGYTF. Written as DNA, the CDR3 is TGCAGCGTGGTCCGGGACCTTTCCTATGGCTACACCTTC.

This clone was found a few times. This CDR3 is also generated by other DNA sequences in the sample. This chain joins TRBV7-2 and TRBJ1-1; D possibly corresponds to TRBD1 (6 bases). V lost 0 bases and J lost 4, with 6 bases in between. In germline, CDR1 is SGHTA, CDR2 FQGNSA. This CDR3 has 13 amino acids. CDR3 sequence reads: CASSLARGTEAFF. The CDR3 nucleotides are TGTGCCAGCAGCTTAGCCAGGGGCACTGAAGCTTTCTTT. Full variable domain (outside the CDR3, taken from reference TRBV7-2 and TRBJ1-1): GAGVSQSPSNKVTEKGKDVELRCDPISGHTALYWYRQSLGQGLEFLIYFQGNSAPDKSGLPSDRFSAERTGGSVSTLTIQRTQQEDSAVYLCASSLARGTEAFFGQGTRLTVV.

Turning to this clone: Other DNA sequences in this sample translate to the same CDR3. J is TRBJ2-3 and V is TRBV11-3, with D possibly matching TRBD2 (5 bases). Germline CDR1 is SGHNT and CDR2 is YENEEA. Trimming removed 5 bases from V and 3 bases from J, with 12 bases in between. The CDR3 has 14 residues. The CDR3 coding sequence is TGTGCCAGCAGCCCTGGGAGAGGAACAGATACGCAGTATTTT. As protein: CASSPGRGTDTQYF.